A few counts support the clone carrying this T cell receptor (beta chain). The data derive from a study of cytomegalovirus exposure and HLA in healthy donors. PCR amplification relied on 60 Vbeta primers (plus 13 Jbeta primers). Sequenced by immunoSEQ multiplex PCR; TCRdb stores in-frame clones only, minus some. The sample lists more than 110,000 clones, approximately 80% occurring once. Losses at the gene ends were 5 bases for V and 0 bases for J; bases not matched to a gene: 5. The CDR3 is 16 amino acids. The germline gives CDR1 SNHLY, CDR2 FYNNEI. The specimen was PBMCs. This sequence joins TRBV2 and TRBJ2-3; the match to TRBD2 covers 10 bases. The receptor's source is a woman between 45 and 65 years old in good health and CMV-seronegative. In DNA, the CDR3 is TGTGCCAGCAGTACTCTAGCGGGGGCTAGCACAGATACGCAGTATTTT. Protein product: CASSTLAGASTDTQYF.